This TCR beta chain emerged from a study of beta chain features in type 1 diabetes. The sample holds a few counts of this clone. What it binds is unknown. Sequencing targeted expressed TCRB transcripts, as all isolated RNA had been reverse transcribed. Libraries were prepared by immunoSEQ multiplex PCR; TCRdb keeps only in-frame clonotypes and omits some of them. Of 600,000 or so clones listed, over 13% are singletons. General observations from the study: Sampled from patients, naive, central memory and Treg TCRB repertoires appeared more similar than those sampled from healthy donors. All four CD4+ subsets of Type 1 diabetes patients contained TCRB CDR3s that were moderately but significantly shorter.

Sequenced input: naive CD4+ T cells from blood. The clonotype originates from a man between 18 and 35 years old with type 1 diabetes.

The CDR3 region has the DNA TGTGCCAGCAGTGAATGGGGGAGAGGAGGCTACGAGCAGTACTTC. Its protein is CASSEWGRGGYEQYF. The V call is TRBV25-1, the J call TRBJ2-7, with D perhaps given as TRBD1 or TRBD2 (5 bases each). The germline V gene encodes CDR1 MGHDK and CDR2 SYGVNS. This CDR3 is built from 15 residues. The V gene lost 1 base and the J gene lost 3 bases, with 13 bases spanning the gap.